This T cell receptor (beta chain) stems from a study of glioma-infiltrating T cells. There are many counts of this clonotype. TCR alpha and beta CDR3 regions were amplified from RNA using iRepertoire nested multiplex PCR. TCRdb reprocessed the multiplex PCR reads via MiXCR and lists one record per CDR3 protein. The sample consists of 150,000 to 200,000 distinct CDR3 sequences, about 31% of them appearing once. This CDR3 region has 13 residues. Germline V gene sequence: CDR1 SGHRS, CDR2 YFSETQ. Trimming removed 0 bases at V and 3 bases at J, with 6 bases between. This rearrangement joins TRBV5-1 to TRBJ1-1; D uncertain. The sequence came from a human donor with low-grade glioma or glioblastoma, undergoing nonglioma brain surgery, or in good health (not recorded which). Sequenced sample: glioma tissue, nonneoplastic brain tissue, or PBMCs (not recorded which). CDR3 coding DNA: TGCGCCAGCAGCTTGGGGGTCGACACTGAAGCTTTCTTT. Translated: CASSLGVDTEAFF.